Listed below are T cell receptor beta chains from one sample, sequenced in a study of cytomegalovirus exposure and HLA in healthy donors. Profiling relied on immunoSEQ multiplex PCR, and the TCRdb table lists in-frame clones only, not all of them. Found here are tens of thousands of clones, more than 80% of them singletons; the top ten hold roughly 3%. Material for sequencing was PBMCs. The receptors come from a man aged 18 to 35 in good health and CMV-seronegative. CDR3s include the opening cysteine and the closing phenylalanine or tryptophan. D genes are given only for firm matches. Size values are once, few and many counts, or a class for expanded clones, and some rows have none.

J	D	V	size	CDR3	DNA
TRBJ2-5	-	TRBV5-1	-	CASSFGRRETQYF	TGCGCCAGCAGCTTCGGGAGAAGGGAGACCCAGTACTTC
TRBJ2-1	-	TRBV6-5	-	CASRGPGTPYNEQFF	TGTGCCAGCAGAGGCCCCGGGACACCATACAATGAGCAGTTCTTC
TRBJ2-2	-	TRBV5-4	-	CASSLSTGRGGRTGELFF	TGTGCCAGCAGCTTGTCTACAGGGAGAGGTGGAAGGACCGGGGAGCTGTTTTTT
TRBJ1-2	-	TRBV28	-	CASLYGYTF	TGTGCCAGCCTCTATGGCTACACCTTC
TRBJ2-1	-	TRBV10-1	-	CASSELHLGSSYNEQFF	TGCGCCAGCAGTGAGCTCCATCTCGGGAGCTCCTACAATGAGCAGTTCTTC
TRBJ1-1	-	TRBV5-1	-	CASRTREGSTEAFF	TGCGCCAGCAGGACGAGGGAGGGGAGCACTGAAGCTTTCTTT
TRBJ2-5	TRBD2	TRBV28	-	CASSFPPNGAPGLATRETQYF	TGTGCCAGCAGTTTCCCTCCTAATGGGGCTCCGGGACTAGCGACCAGAGAGACCCAGTACTTC
TRBJ2-7	-	TRBV28	-	CASSTPGQSYEQYF	TGTGCCAGCAGTACACCCGGACAGTCCTACGAGCAGTACTTC
TRBJ2-7	TRBD2	TRBV14	-	CASSQGTSGYEQYF	TGTGCCAGCAGCCAAGGGACTAGCGGGTACGAGCAGTACTTC
TRBJ1-2	-	TRBV10-3	-	CAISDPIAGDRYGYTF	TGTGCCATCAGTGACCCCATCGCGGGGGATCGCTATGGCTACACCTTC
TRBJ2-1	TRBD2	TRBV5-5	-	CASSLGLAGGNNEQFF	TGTGCCAGCAGCTTGGGACTAGCGGGAGGGAACAATGAGCAGTTCTTC
TRBJ2-3	TRBD2	TRBV4-2	few	CASSQVLAGGGGTDTQYF	TGTGCCAGCAGCCAGGTCCTAGCGGGAGGAGGAGGTACAGATACGCAGTATTTT
TRBJ2-7	-	TRBV7-9	-	CASSSQDREQYF	TGTGCCAGCAGCTCACAGGATCGGGAGCAGTACTTC
TRBJ2-5	-	TRBV10-1	-	CASSERTQETQYF	TGCGCCAGCAGTGAGAGGACTCAAGAGACCCAGTACTTC
TRBJ2-1	TRBD2	TRBV9	-	CASSAGGGGYNEQFF	TGTGCCAGCAGCGCTGGGGGCGGGGGGTACAATGAGCAGTTCTTC
TRBJ2-3	TRBD2	TRBV28	-	CASSLWTSGDTDTQYF	TGTGCCAGCAGTTTATGGACTAGCGGGGACACAGATACGCAGTATTTT
TRBJ2-1	TRBD2	TRBV18	few	CASSTSGLAGGGSYNEQFF	TGTGCCAGCTCAACTTCGGGACTAGCGGGAGGGGGCTCCTACAATGAGCAGTTCTTC
TRBJ2-6	-	TRBV10-1	-	CASSATWTASGANVLTF	TGCGCCAGCAGTGCTACCTGGACAGCTTCCGGGGCCAACGTCCTGACTTTC
TRBJ2-2	-	TRBV5-1	-	CASSGGREGGELFF	TGCGCCAGCAGTGGAGGGAGAGAGGGCGGGGAGCTGTTTTTT
TRBJ1-1	-	TRBV7-9	-	CASSRGYTEAFF	TGTGCCAGCAGCCGGGGGTACACTGAAGCTTTCTTT
TRBJ1-3	TRBD1	TRBV5-8	-	CASSLVGQGRLLGNTIYF	TGTGCCAGCAGCTTGGTGGGACAGGGGCGCCTCCTCGGAAACACCATATATTTT
TRBJ1-3	-	TRBV7-9	once	CASSLQGVVNTIYF	TGTGCCAGCAGCTTACAAGGGGTGGTAAACACCATATATTTT
TRBJ2-3	-	TRBV19	few	CASSIPHAGHRNTDTQYF	TGTGCCAGTAGTATCCCCCACGCCGGACACAGGAACACAGATACGCAGTATTTT
TRBJ1-1	-	TRBV5-1	-	CASSPVAGVLTEAFF	TGCGCCAGCAGCCCTGTGGCGGGGGTACTCACTGAAGCTTTCTTT
TRBJ1-2	-	TRBV28	few	CASSFYSRGYTF	TGTGCCAGCAGTTTCTACAGTCGTGGCTACACCTTC
TRBJ2-1	TRBD2	TRBV2	-	CASSGAGGINEQFF	TGTGCCAGCAGTGGGGCGGGAGGGATCAATGAGCAGTTCTTC
TRBJ2-3	-	TRBV6-1	-	CASRESRTLNTQYF	TGTGCCAGCAGAGAAAGTAGGACACTGAATACGCAGTATTTT
TRBJ2-7	-	TRBV21-1	-	CQSWGGSYEQYF	TGTCAGAGTTGGGGGGGTTCCTACGAGCAGTACTTC
TRBJ2-5	TRBD1	TRBV10-1	-	CASSEDREETQYF	TGCGCCAGCAGTGAGGACAGGGAGGAGACCCAGTACTTC
TRBJ2-7	TRBD1	TRBV27	-	CASSSDRGRYEQYF	TGTGCCAGCAGCTCGGACAGGGGGCGTTACGAGCAGTACTTC
TRBJ2-7	TRBD2	TRBV4-2	-	CASSPLSGSSYEQYF	TGTGCCAGCAGCCCACTTAGCGGGAGTAGCTACGAGCAGTACTTC
TRBJ2-5	-	TRBV4-1	once	CASSQGGQRRVQETQYF	TGCGCCAGCAGCCAAGGTGGCCAGCGGAGAGTCCAAGAGACCCAGTACTTC
TRBJ2-2	-	TRBV25-1	-	CASSEGSLGGELFF	TGTGCCAGCAGTGAGGGGAGTCTCGGCGGGGAGCTGTTTTTT
TRBJ2-7	TRBD2	TRBV2	-	CASSPRVAGTYEQYF	TGTGCCAGCAGTCCCCGGGTAGCGGGGACCTACGAGCAGTACTTC
TRBJ2-4	-	TRBV7-2	-	CASSLGLGENIQYF	TGTGCCAGCAGCTTAGGTTTGGGCGAAAACATTCAGTACTTC
TRBJ1-5	-	TRBV19	-	CASRGTASNQPQHF	TGTGCCAGTAGGGGGACTGCTAGCAATCAGCCCCAGCATTTT
TRBJ1-1	-	TRBV4-1	-	CASSHQGPEAFF	TGCGCCAGCAGCCATCAGGGCCCTGAAGCTTTCTTT
TRBJ1-2	-	TRBV7-9	-	CASSLGEVRGRNYGYTF	TGTGCCAGCAGCTTAGGGGAGGTGAGGGGAAGAAACTATGGCTACACCTTC
TRBJ1-5	-	TRBV7-2	-	CASSRQVTSNQPQHF	TGTGCCAGCAGCCGACAGGTTACTAGCAATCAGCCCCAGCATTTT
TRBJ2-3	TRBD2	TRBV2	few	CASTSGGPIIDTQYF	TGTGCCAGCACCTCGGGAGGGCCCATTATAGATACGCAGTATTTT
TRBJ1-3	-	TRBV2	-	CASSLRTDSGNTIYF	TGTGCCAGCAGCCTCCGGACTGACTCTGGAAACACCATATATTTT
TRBJ2-1	-	TRBV7-2	-	CASSSNSGDEQFF	TGTGCCAGCAGCTCCAACTCAGGGGACGAGCAGTTCTTC
TRBJ1-4	-	TRBV5-6	-	CASSPNPAGGGKLFF	TGTGCCAGCAGCCCAAACCCCGCCGGGGGGGGAAAACTGTTTTTT
TRBJ2-5	-	TRBV6-1	-	CASSEERGETQYF	TGTGCCAGCAGTGAGGAGAGAGGGGAGACCCAGTACTTC
TRBJ1-1	-	TRBV10-3	-	CAISVDSRGTEAFF	TGTGCCATCAGTGTGGACTCGAGGGGGACTGAAGCTTTCTTT
TRBJ2-2	TRBD1	TRBV6-4	-	CASSASGGTGELFF	TGTGCCAGCAGTGCCTCAGGGGGCACCGGGGAGCTGTTTTTT